These 10 T cell receptor beta chains came from one sample sequenced in a study of blood T cell repertoires in COVID-19. Using immunoSEQ multiplex PCR, the repertoire was profiled, and TCRdb retains in-frame clones only, with some absent. The table shows about 110,000 clones, with about 85% occurring only once. The source material was peripheral blood. Receptors were obtained from a woman aged 70 to 79 with acute or convalescent COVID-19.

The chain joins TRBV2 to TRBJ1-2, with 7 bases lining up with TRBD1. V gave up 5 bases and J gave up 7 bases; unmatched junction bases: 1. In germline, CDR1 is SNHLY, CDR2 FYNNEI. The CDR3 is made up of 11 amino acids. This CDR3 is CASSHRGGYTF. In DNA, the CDR3 is TGTGCCAGCAGTCACAGGGGTGGCTACACCTTC. Complete variable domain (other parts from reference TRBV2 and TRBJ1-2): EPEVTQTPSHQVTQMGQEVILRCVPISNHLYFYWYRQILGQKVEFLVSFYNNEISEKSEIFDDQFSVERPDGSNFTLKIRSTKLEDSAMYFCASSHRGGYTFGSGTRLTVV.

This rearrangement joins TRBV5-1 to TRBJ1-3; tentatively, D is TRBD1 (6 bases). Germline values: CDR1 SGHRS, CDR2 YFSETQ. V gave up 0 bases and J gave up 4 bases, with 11 bases separating them. The length of the CDR3 is 15 residues. Here the CDR3 reads CASSLAAGVGNTIYF. The CDR3 region has the DNA TGCGCCAGCAGCTTGGCCGCAGGGGTCGGAAACACCATATATTTT.

This sequence joins TRBV7-2 and TRBJ1-2; D is possibly TRBD1 (5 bases). Germline CDR1 is SGHTA and CDR2 is FQGNSA. This CDR3 comprises 12 residues. Trimming shortened V by 6 bases and J by 8 bases, and 13 bases separated the two germline ends. CDR3 DNA sequence: TGTGCCAGCAGTTCATCGAACAGGGGCTACACCTTC. Protein: CASSSSNRGYTF. The whole variable domain, remainder taken from reference TRBV7-2 and TRBJ1-2, is GAGVSQSPSNKVTEKGKDVELRCDPISGHTALYWYRQSLGQGLEFLIYFQGNSAPDKSGLPSDRFSAERTGGSVSTLTIQRTQQEDSAVYLCASSSSNRGYTFGSGTRLTVV.

This clone was seen just once. The V and J genes are TRBV27 and TRBJ1-1; 7 bases agree with TRBD1. In germline, CDR1 is MNHEY, CDR2 SMNVEV (reference sequence). This CDR3 spans 16 amino acids. V lost 5 bases to trimming and J lost 3 bases; unmatched junction nucleotides: 12. The CDR3 nucleotides are TGTGCCAGCAGTACGGACAGGACACGCTGGGACACTGAAGCTTTCTTT. Its protein product is CASSTDRTRWDTEAFF.

With respect to this clone: Other DNA sequences within the sample encode an identical CDR3. V usage is TRBV7-2 and J usage is TRBJ2-5, with 15 nucleotides matching TRBD2. The germline gives CDR1 SGHTA, CDR2 FQGNSA. V dropped 5 bases and J dropped 2; count of bases not matched to a gene: 3. This CDR3 region has 16 residues. In DNA form, the CDR3 reads TGTGCCAGCAGCCTGGGACTAGCGGGGGGTCAAGAGACCCAGTACTTC. As protein: CASSLGLAGGQETQYF.

The chain links TRBV27 to TRBJ1-2; D is perhaps TRBD1 (6 bases). V was cut by 5 bases and J by 4 bases, with 17 bases left in between. This CDR3 spans 15 amino acids. Germline values: CDR1 MNHEY, CDR2 SMNVEV (reference sequence). Here the CDR3 DNA reads TGTGCCAGCAGTGGTACAGGGCTCTCATCCTATGGCTACACCTTC. Translating it yields CASSGTGLSSYGYTF.

This clone was counted between two and nine times. J is TRBJ2-2 and V is TRBV5-1, with TRBD2 matching 9 bases. The CDR3 has 19 amino acids. In germline, CDR1 is SGHRS, CDR2 YFSETQ. With 0 bases clipped from V and 5 bases from J, the junction kept 14 bases outside the gene matches. The CDR3 sequence is CASSLAGTSPINPTGELFF. CDR3 coding DNA: TGCGCCAGCAGCTTGGCCGGGACTAGCCCTATAAACCCTACCGGGGAGCTGTTTTTT.

V usage is TRBV19 and J usage is TRBJ1-5, with 9 bases fitting TRBD1. CDR1 and CDR2 from the germline V gene are LNHDA and SQIVND (reference sequence). The CDR3 totals 16 residues. J lost 2 bases, V lost 11 bases, and 13 bases had no gene match. The CDR3 region is CAAKGDRAVGNQPQHF. Here the CDR3 DNA reads TGTGCCGCGAAAGGGGACAGGGCGGTCGGCAATCAGCCCCAGCATTTT. Filled out from reference TRBV19 and TRBJ1-5, the complete variable domain reads DGGITQSPKYLFRKEGQNVTLSCEQNLNHDAMYWYRQDPGQGLRLIYYSQIVNDFQKGDIAEGYSVSREKKESFPLTVTSAQKNPTAFYLCAAKGDRAVGNQPQHFGDGTRLSIL.

This rearrangement joins TRBV6-5 to TRBJ2-1; D is ambiguous. V gave up 0 bases and J gave up 1 base, with 7 bases separating them. The length of the CDR3 is 15 residues. CDR1 and CDR2 from the germline V gene are MNHEY and SVGAGI. DNA for the CDR3: TGTGCCAGCAGTTACTCCCAGGTATCCTACAATGAGCAGTTCTTC. It yields the protein CASSYSQVSYNEQFF.

The chain combines TRBV4-1 with TRBJ2-7; 16 positions match TRBD2. This CDR3 contains 19 residues. Unmatched junction bases numbered 10, after V lost 3 bases and J lost 2 bases. Germline lookup yields CDR1 MGHRA and CDR2 YSYEKL. The CDR3 loop is CASSHPGLAGGPGAYEQYF. Here the CDR3 DNA reads TGCGCCAGCAGCCATCCGGGACTAGCGGGAGGGCCGGGCGCCTACGAGCAGTACTTC.